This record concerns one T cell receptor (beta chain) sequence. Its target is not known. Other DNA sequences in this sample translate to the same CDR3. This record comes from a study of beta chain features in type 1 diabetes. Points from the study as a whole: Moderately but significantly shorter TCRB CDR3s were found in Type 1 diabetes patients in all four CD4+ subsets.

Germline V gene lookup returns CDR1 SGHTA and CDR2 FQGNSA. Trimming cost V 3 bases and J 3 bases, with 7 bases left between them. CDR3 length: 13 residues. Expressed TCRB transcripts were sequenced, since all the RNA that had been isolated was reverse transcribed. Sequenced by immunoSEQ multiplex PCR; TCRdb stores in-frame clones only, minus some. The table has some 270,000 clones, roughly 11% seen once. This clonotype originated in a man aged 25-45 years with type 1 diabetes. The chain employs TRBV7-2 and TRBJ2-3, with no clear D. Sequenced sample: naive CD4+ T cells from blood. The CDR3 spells CASSFSITDTQYF. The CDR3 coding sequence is TGTGCCAGCAGCTTTTCCATTACAGATACGCAGTATTTT.